Described below is a single TCR beta chain sequence and its context. What it recognizes is unknown. RNA transcripts yielded amplified TCR beta CDR3 regions. TCR CDR3 regions were first amplified by RT-PCR with HTBI primers. MiXCR, run by TCRdb on the multiplex PCR reads, gives a single entry per CDR3 protein. This table holds about 640,000 distinct CDR3 sequences, roughly 20% found once. The record originates from a study of T cells in Graves' hyperthyroidism and ophthalmopathy. Study findings and constraints: Blood held most thyroid clonotypes expanded above 0.001 frequency.

It was uncontrolled infection, other autoimmune disease, pregnancy or lactation that excluded patients. Germline-derived CDR1 and CDR2 are SGHTA and FQGNSA. CDR3 length equals 13 residues. With 1 base removed from V and 9 bases from J, the gap between germline ends came to 10 bases. This chain links TRBV7-2 with TRBJ2-1; D uncertain. The source is a man aged 25 to 45 with Graves' ophthalmopathy. Sequencing was carried out using blood. CDR3 coding DNA: TGTGCCAGCAGCTTAGACCTGTATGGTGAGCAGTTCTTC. Translation: CASSLDLYGEQFF.